Shown below are 19 T cell receptor beta chains from a single sample sequenced in a study of blood T cell repertoires in COVID-19. Assay: immunoSEQ multiplex PCR; the TCRdb copy retains only in-frame clones and omits some. Of approximately 210,000 clones in the sample, roughly four fifths are singletons; the top ten hold roughly 12%. Specimen: peripheral blood. The receptors come from a middle-aged woman with acute or convalescent COVID-19.

The CDR3 region has the DNA TGTGCCAGCAGCCAAGTGCCAGTCTATGGCTACACCTTC. It encodes CASSQVPVYGYTF. V and J are TRBV3-1 (or the pseudogene TRBV3-2) and TRBJ1-2; D not certain. V lost 1 base to trimming and J lost 4 bases, with 7 bases between them. Looked up from germline, CDR1 is LGHDT and CDR2 is YNNKEL (reference sequence). The CDR3 runs to 13 residues.

The chain recombines TRBV4-3 with TRBJ1-2; 7 bases agree with TRBD1. CDR3 length: 13 amino acids. Germline V gene lookup returns CDR1 LGHNA and CDR2 YSLEER. Germline trimming cut 1 base from V and 8 bases from J; bases unmatched to any gene: 4. This chain's CDR3 is CASSQVQGEGYTF. The CDR3 nucleotides read TGCGCCAGCAGCCAAGTCCAGGGGGAAGGCTACACCTTC.

CDR3 nucleotides: TGTGCCAGCGGCCGGGGTCCCCGGGAGCTGTTTTTT. Its translation: CASGRGPRELFF. The J gene is TRBJ2-2, the V gene TRBV6-5; the D gene is possibly TRBD2 (5 bases). The V end lost 8 bases, the J end lost 9 bases, and 13 bases lay between the germline ends. Germline values: CDR1 MNHEY, CDR2 SVGAGI. The CDR3 contains 12 residues.

V and J are TRBV10-3 and TRBJ2-1; TRBD2 matches at 10 bases. The length of the CDR3 is 16 residues. Germline CDR1 reads ENHRY; CDR2 reads SYGVKD. V trimming: 0 bases; J trimming: 4 bases; junction bases outside the gene matches: 3. The CDR3 region has the DNA TGTGCCATCAGTGAGTCGGCTAGCGGGAGATACAATGAGCAGTTCTTC. Translated: CAISESASGRYNEQFF.

This clone was seen a few times. V gene TRBV6-4 combines with J gene TRBJ2-3; D call uncertain. Germline V gene sequence: CDR1 MRHNA, CDR2 SNTAGT. V was clipped by 4 bases and J by 2 bases, with 7 bases between them. The CDR3 spans 13 residues. This CDR3 reads CASSGADTDTQYF. The CDR3 coding sequence is TGTGCCAGCAGTGGTGCAGACACAGATACGCAGTATTTT.

The V gene is TRBV4-1, the J gene TRBJ2-3; 11 positions agree with TRBD2. The CDR3 extends over 18 amino acids. J was trimmed by 0 bases and V by 4 bases; bases with no gene match: 9. The V gene's germline CDR1 is MGHRA and CDR2 YSYEKL. CDR3 DNA sequence: TGCGCCAGCAGCCTACGACTAGCGGGGCCATCTAGCACAGATACGCAGTATTTT. It encodes CASSLRLAGPSSTDTQYF.

Only one count was recorded for this clone. V is TRBV2 and J is TRBJ1-6; 8 nucleotides match TRBD1. There are 16 residues in the CDR3. J lost 7 bases, V lost 5 bases, and 10 bases had no gene match. Germline loops: CDR1 SNHLY, CDR2 FYNNEI. CDR3: CASSTSGGALNSPLHF. The CDR3 coding sequence is TGTGCCAGCAGTACCTCAGGGGGCGCTCTGAATTCACCCCTCCACTTT.

This chain uses TRBV15 with TRBJ1-2; a weak D match, TRBD1 (5 bases). The CDR3 runs 14 residues. From germline, CDR1 is LNHNV and CDR2 YYDKDF (reference sequence). V lost 5 bases to trimming and J lost 4 bases, with 14 bases between them. In DNA form, the CDR3 reads TGTGCCACCAGCGGAACGTCAGGGTCCTATGGCTACACCTTC. Amino acids: CATSGTSGSYGYTF.

The rearrangement joins TRBV29-1 to TRBJ2-5; D might be TRBD1 (6 bases). Germline CDR1 reads SQVTM; CDR2 reads ANQGSEA. The length of the CDR3 is 15 residues. The V and J ends lost 1 base and 0 bases respectively, with 12 bases between them. The CDR3 region is CSVEAQGQDQETQYF. The CDR3 bases are TGCAGCGTTGAAGCCCAGGGGCAAGACCAAGAGACCCAGTACTTC.

This rearrangement joins TRBV5-6 to TRBJ2-5; 11 bases line up with TRBD2. J gave up 4 bases and V 4 bases, and 6 bases lay outside the gene matches. The V gene's germline CDR1 is SGHDT and CDR2 YYEEEE. This CDR3 comprises 15 residues. CDR3 coding DNA: TGTGCCAGCAGCCAACTAGCGGGAGTGGGAGAGACCCAGTACTTC. Translated: CASSQLAGVGETQYF.

This chain links TRBV2 with TRBJ1-4; D gene uncertain. The CDR3 loop spans 15 amino acids. Germline CDR1 SNHLY, CDR2 FYNNEI. V lost 3 bases and J 0 bases, leaving 8 bases between the germline ends. CDR3 loop: CASSDQAATNEKLFF. The CDR3 DNA follows: TGTGCCAGCAGTGACCAGGCTGCAACTAATGAAAAACTGTTTTTT.

The chain employs TRBV6-5 and TRBJ2-1; 11 positions agree with TRBD2. Germline trimming cut 8 bases from V and 7 bases from J; bases unmatched to any gene: 7. The CDR3 extends over 14 amino acids. Per the germline V gene, CDR1 is MNHEY and CDR2 is SVGAGI. CDR3 region: CASRTSGSRNEQFF. CDR3 in DNA: TGTGCCAGCCGAACTAGCGGGAGTCGGAATGAGCAGTTCTTC.

The chain has TRBV6-2 or TRBV6-3 and TRBJ1-5, with 8 bases identical to TRBD1. The CDR3 consists of 16 residues. Germline values: CDR1 MNHEY, CDR2 SVGEGT. V gave up 1 base and J gave up 5 bases; unmatched junction bases: 7. The DNA of the CDR3 is TGTGCCAGCAGTTACTTAGGACAGGGTACCGATCAGCCCCAGCATTTT. Amino acids: CASSYLGQGTDQPQHF.

The chain employs TRBV5-1 and TRBJ2-2, with TRBD2 matching over 9 bases. After removal of 0 bases from V and 0 bases from J, the junction contained 9 bases not matched to a gene. The V gene's germline CDR1 is SGHRS and CDR2 YFSETQ. The CDR3 contains 19 residues. The CDR3 reads CASSLVDSGGRSNTGELFF. The DNA of the CDR3 is TGCGCCAGCAGCTTGGTTGACAGCGGGGGGCGATCGAACACCGGGGAGCTGTTTTTT.

The rearrangement joins TRBV6-1 to TRBJ2-3; tentative D call: TRBD2 (5 bases). The V end was cut by 3 bases, the J end by 4 bases, with 20 bases between. In germline, CDR1 is MNHNS, CDR2 SASEGT. The CDR3 sequence is 17 residues long. The CDR3 coding sequence is TGTGCCAGCAGTGAGTCCCCTTCCCTAGCTCCCGCAGATACGCAGTATTTT. Protein sequence: CASSESPSLAPADTQYF.

V is TRBV6-5 and J is TRBJ2-1, with D perhaps TRBD2 (6 bases). V was cut by 1 base and J by 6 bases, with 16 bases left in between. CDR1 MNHEY and CDR2 SVGAGI come from the germline V gene. This CDR3 comprises 16 residues. The CDR3 sequence: CASSYLVTREANEQFF. CDR3 coding DNA: TGTGCCAGCAGTTACTTAGTGACTAGAGAGGCCAATGAGCAGTTCTTC.

J is TRBJ1-6 and V is TRBV2, with D maybe TRBD1 (6 bases). V was pared by 6 bases and J by 7 bases, with 16 bases between. CDR3 length equals 15 residues. In germline, CDR1 is SNHLY, CDR2 FYNNEI. This CDR3 reads CASRKRQEPNSPLHF. The CDR3 DNA follows: TGTGCCAGCAGAAAGAGACAGGAACCCAATTCACCCCTCCACTTT.

The chain links TRBV19 to TRBJ2-6, with TRBD2 matching 15 bases. This CDR3 region has 19 residues. Trimming took 3 bases from V and 0 from J; bases not matched to a gene: 3. Germline V CDR1 and CDR2: LNHDA, SQIVND (reference sequence). CDR3: CASSMGLAGGGSGANVLTF. The CDR3 region has the DNA TGTGCCAGTAGTATGGGACTAGCGGGGGGCGGCTCTGGGGCCAACGTCCTGACTTTC. Full variable domain (remainder filled in from reference TRBV19 and TRBJ2-6): DGGITQSPKYLFRKEGQNVTLSCEQNLNHDAMYWYRQDPGQGLRLIYYSQIVNDFQKGDIAEGYSVSREKKESFPLTVTSAQKNPTAFYLCASSMGLAGGGSGANVLTFGAGSRLTVL.

CDR3 sequence: CASSRPGQGAGYTF. As DNA, the CDR3 is TGTGCCAGCAGTCGCCCGGGACAGGGGGCGGGCTACACCTTC. V gene TRBV27 combines with J gene TRBJ1-2; 12 nucleotides match TRBD1. Germline V CDR1 and CDR2: MNHEY, SMNVEV (reference sequence). The CDR3 has 14 amino acids. Trimming at V came to 5 bases and at J to 8 bases, leaving 6 bases not matched to a gene.